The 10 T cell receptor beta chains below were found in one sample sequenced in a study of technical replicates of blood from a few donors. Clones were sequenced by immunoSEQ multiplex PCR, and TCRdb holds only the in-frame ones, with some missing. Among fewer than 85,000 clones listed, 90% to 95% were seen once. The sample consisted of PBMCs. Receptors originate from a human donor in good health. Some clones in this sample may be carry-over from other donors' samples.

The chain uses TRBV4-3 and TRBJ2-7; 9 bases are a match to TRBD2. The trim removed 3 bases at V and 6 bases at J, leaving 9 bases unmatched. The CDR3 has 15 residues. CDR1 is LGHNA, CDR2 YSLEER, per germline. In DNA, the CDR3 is TGCGCCAGCAGCCAGAGCAGGGCGGGAGGGGGCGAGCAGTACTTC. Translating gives CASSQSRAGGGEQYF.

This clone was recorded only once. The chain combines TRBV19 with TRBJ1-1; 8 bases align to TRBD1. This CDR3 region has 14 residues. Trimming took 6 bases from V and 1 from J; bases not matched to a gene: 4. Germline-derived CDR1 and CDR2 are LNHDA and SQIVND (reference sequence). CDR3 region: CASSQGAWNTEAFF. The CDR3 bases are TGTGCCAGTAGCCAGGGGGCATGGAACACTGAAGCTTTCTTT.

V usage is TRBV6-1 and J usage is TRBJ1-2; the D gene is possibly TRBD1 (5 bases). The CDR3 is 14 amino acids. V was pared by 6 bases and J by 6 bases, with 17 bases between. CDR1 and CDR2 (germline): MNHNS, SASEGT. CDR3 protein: CASRTGDAGHGYTF. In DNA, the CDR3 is TGTGCCAGCAGAACGGGGGACGCCGGGCATGGCTACACCTTC.

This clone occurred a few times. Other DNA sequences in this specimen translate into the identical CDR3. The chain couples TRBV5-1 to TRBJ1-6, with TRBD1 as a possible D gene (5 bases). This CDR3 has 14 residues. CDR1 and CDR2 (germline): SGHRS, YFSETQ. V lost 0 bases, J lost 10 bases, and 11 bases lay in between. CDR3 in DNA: TGCGCCAGCAGCTTGGCCGGGGGTTACTCACCCCTCCACTTT. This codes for CASSLAGGYSPLHF.

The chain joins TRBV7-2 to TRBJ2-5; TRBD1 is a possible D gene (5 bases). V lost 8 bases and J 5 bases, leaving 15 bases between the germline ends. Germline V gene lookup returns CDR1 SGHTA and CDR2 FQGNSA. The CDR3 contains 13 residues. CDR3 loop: CASRTRVEETQYF. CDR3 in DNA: TGTGCCAGCCGGACCAGGGTGGAGGAGACCCAGTACTTC.

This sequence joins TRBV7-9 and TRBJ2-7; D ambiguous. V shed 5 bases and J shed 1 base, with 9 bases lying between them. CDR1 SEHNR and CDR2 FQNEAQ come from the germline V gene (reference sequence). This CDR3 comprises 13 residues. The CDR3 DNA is TGTGCCAGCAGCGCGGAAGCTTCCTACGAGCAGTACTTC. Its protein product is CASSAEASYEQYF.

CDR3 loop: CASSLGGWGNQPQHF. For the CDR3, the DNA is TGCGCCAGCAGCCTGGGGGGATGGGGCAATCAGCCCCAGCATTTT. The genes are TRBV4-1 and TRBJ1-5, with D possibly TRBD1 on 5 matching bases. Germline V lookup: CDR1 MGHRA, CDR2 YSYEKL. The CDR3 runs 15 residues. Between the trimmed V and J ends, which lost 4 bases and 2 bases, there was a span of 12 bases.

The CDR3 is CASSFLPYNPYKTSSYEQYF. CDR3 bases: TGTGCCAGCAGTTTCTTGCCGTACAACCCGTACAAAACAAGCTCCTACGAGCAGTACTTC. This chain uses TRBV28 with TRBJ2-7; no reliable D call. Germline CDR1 and CDR2: MDHEN and SYDVKM. There are 20 residues in the CDR3. The V end was cut by 3 bases, the J end by 0 bases, with 27 bases between.

DNA of the CDR3: TGTGCCAGCAGTTATACAGGGTTTAAGGGGCAGTATTTT. This translates into CASSYTGFKGQYF. The gene calls are TRBV6-6 and TRBJ2-3; perhaps TRBD1 as D (6 bases). Germline loops: CDR1 MNHNY, CDR2 SVGAGI (reference sequence). V was cut by 3 bases and J by 11 bases, with 15 bases left in between. The CDR3 consists of 13 residues.

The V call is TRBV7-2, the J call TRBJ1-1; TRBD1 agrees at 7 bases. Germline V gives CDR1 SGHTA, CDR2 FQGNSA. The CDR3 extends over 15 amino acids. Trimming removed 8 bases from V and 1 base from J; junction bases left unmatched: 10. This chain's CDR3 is CASAQGGAGNTEAFF. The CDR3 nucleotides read TGTGCCAGCGCCCAGGGGGGCGCGGGGAACACTGAAGCTTTCTTT.